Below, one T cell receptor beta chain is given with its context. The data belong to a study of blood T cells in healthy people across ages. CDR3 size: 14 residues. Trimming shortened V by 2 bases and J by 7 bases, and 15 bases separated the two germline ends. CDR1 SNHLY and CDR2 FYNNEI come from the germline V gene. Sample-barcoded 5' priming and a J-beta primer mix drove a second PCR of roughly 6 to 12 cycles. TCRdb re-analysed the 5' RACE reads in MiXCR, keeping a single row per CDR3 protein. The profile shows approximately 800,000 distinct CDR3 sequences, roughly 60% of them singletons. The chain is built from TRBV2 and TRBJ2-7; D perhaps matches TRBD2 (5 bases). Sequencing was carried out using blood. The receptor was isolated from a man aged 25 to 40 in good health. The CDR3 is CASSEMWARDEQYF. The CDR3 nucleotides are TGTGCCAGCAGTGAAATGTGGGCTCGGGATGAGCAGTACTTC.